Described below is a single TCR beta chain sequence and its context. What it binds is unknown. RNA extraction was followed by reverse transcription into cDNA, which acted as the sequencing template. The repertoire was sequenced with immunoSEQ multiplex PCR; TCRdb's copy has only in-frame clones and lacks some. The profile shows more than 200,000 clones, around two thirds of them singletons. Germline CDR1 and CDR2: GTSNPN and SVGIG (reference sequence). The CDR3 length is 11 residues. V lost 2 bases, J lost 8 bases, and 7 bases lay in between. Individuals with alopecia areata gave both lesional scalp punch biopsies and peripheral blood for collection. The data were taken from a study of CD8+ T cells in alopecia areata. Study-wide findings and caveats: Besides other cells, scalp samples also yield sequences of resident alphabeta T cells from normal skin.

The source was CD4+ T cells sorted from blood, collected at week 0. The clonotype originates from a human donor with alopecia areata. This chain connects TRBV30 to TRBJ2-1; D remains unclear. CDR3 DNA: TGTGCCTGGAGTAGTTCTTATGAGCAGTTCTTC. It is translated as CAWSSSYEQFF.